This T cell receptor (beta chain) was sequenced for a study of T cell repertoires in cytomegalovirus infection. CDR1 and CDR2 (germline): MNHEY, SVGAGI. This CDR3 is built from 14 residues. Trimming pared 11 bases from V and 3 bases from J, leaving 19 bases between. This clonotype was seen a handful of times. TCRdb re-called the reads through MiXCR, storing one row per CDR3 protein. This table holds 500,000 to 600,000 distinct CDR3 sequences, about 15% found once. The chain is built from TRBV6-5 and TRBJ1-2; weak D call: TRBD1 (5 bases). Sequences were obtained from CD8+ T cells from PBMCs. The sequence came from a human donor in good health (CMV status not recorded). Some clones in this sample may be carry-over from other donors' samples. This chain's CDR3 is CASKTRGAHYGYTF. The CDR3 DNA is TGTGCCTCGAAAACGAGGGGCGCGCACTATGGCTACACCTTC.